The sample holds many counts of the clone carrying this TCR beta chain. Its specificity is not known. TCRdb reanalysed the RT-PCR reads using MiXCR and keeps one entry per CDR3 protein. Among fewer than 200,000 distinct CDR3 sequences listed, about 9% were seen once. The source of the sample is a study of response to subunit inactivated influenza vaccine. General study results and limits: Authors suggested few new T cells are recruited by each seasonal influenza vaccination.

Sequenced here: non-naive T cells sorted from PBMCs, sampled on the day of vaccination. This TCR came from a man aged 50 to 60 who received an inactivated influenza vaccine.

The CDR3 DNA reads as TGTGCCAGCAGTTCCAGGACAGGGGGGTTTTATACTGAAGCTTTCTTT. Protein: CASSSRTGGFYTEAFF. This chain connects TRBV27 to TRBJ1-1; 10 bases map to TRBD1. Trimming took 4 bases from V and 5 from J; bases not matched to a gene: 10. Germline V gene sequence: CDR1 MNHEY, CDR2 SMNVEV (reference sequence). This CDR3 is built from 16 residues.